A single sample is the source of the 14 T cell receptor beta chains below, sequenced in a study of cytomegalovirus exposure and HLA in healthy donors. The PCR made use of 60 Vbeta and 13 Jbeta primers. Some clones are missing from TCRdb's copy, which holds only in-frame ones; the method was immunoSEQ multiplex PCR. The table lists about 84,000 clones, around 80% of them singletons. Sequenced sample: PBMCs. These receptors were taken from a male donor in good health and CMV-seropositive.

The chain recombines TRBV5-4 with TRBJ2-7, with D possibly TRBD2 on 5 matching bases. The length of the CDR3 is 14 residues. Per germline, CDR1 SGHNT and CDR2 YYREEE (reference sequence). Between the trimmed V and J ends, which lost 3 bases and 5 bases, there was a span of 15 bases. This chain's CDR3 is CASSWTGQTNEQYF. The CDR3 coding sequence is TGTGCCAGCAGCTGGACTGGTCAGACCAACGAGCAGTACTTC. Full variable domain (missing parts from reference TRBV5-4 and TRBJ2-7): ETGVTQSPTHLIKTRGQQVTLRCSSQSGHNTVSWYQQALGQGPQFIFQYYREEENGRGNFPPRFSGLQFPNYSSELNVNALELDDSALYLCASSWTGQTNEQYFGPGTRLTVT.

The sample holds a few counts of this clone. The chain carries TRBV7-9 and TRBJ1-1; TRBD1 matches 8 bases. The germline CDR1 and CDR2 sequences are SEHNR and FQNEAQ (reference sequence). The CDR3 is made up of 16 amino acids. The junction had 9 bases not matched to a gene; V was cut back by 5 bases and J by 1 base. The CDR3: CASSPRQGIQNTEAFF. CDR3 DNA sequence: TGTGCCAGCAGCCCGCGACAGGGGATTCAGAACACTGAAGCTTTCTTT. The full variable domain, in which reference TRBV7-9 and TRBJ1-1 provide the parts outside the CDR3, is DTGVSQNPRHKITKRGQNVTFRCDPISEHNRLYWYRQTLGQGPEFLTYFQNEAQLEKSRLLSDRFSAERPKGSFSTLEIQRTEQGDSAMYLCASSPRQGIQNTEAFFGQGTRLTVV.

The chain recombines TRBV6-5 with TRBJ2-2; D is unclear. The ends were cut back, 5 bases at V and 5 bases at J, with 15 bases in the middle. This CDR3 contains 15 residues. The V gene's germline CDR1 is MNHEY and CDR2 SVGAGI. The CDR3 loop reads CASSQSLSLTGELFF. The CDR3 nucleotides are TGTGCCAGCAGTCAGTCTTTATCTCTGACCGGGGAGCTGTTTTTT.

This chain connects TRBV25-1 to TRBJ1-2, with 9 bases fitting TRBD1. The junction had 4 bases not matched to a gene; V was cut back by 3 bases and J by 8 bases. The CDR3 is made up of 13 amino acids. Germline CDR1 and CDR2: MGHDK and SYGVNS. CDR3 coding DNA: TGTGCCAGCAGTGATTTGACAGGGGGGGGCTACACCTTC. It translates to CASSDLTGGGYTF.

The chain recombines TRBV28 with TRBJ1-2; no reliable D call. V shed 3 bases and J shed 2 bases, with 7 bases lying between them. The CDR3 loop spans 13 amino acids. The germline gives CDR1 MDHEN, CDR2 SYDVKM. This CDR3 is CASSLEGNYGYTF. CDR3 sequence (DNA): TGTGCCAGCAGTTTGGAGGGAAACTATGGCTACACCTTC.

This rearrangement joins TRBV11-2 to TRBJ2-1; TRBD1 agrees at 11 bases. Looked up from germline, CDR1 is SGHAT and CDR2 is FQNNGV. CDR3 length equals 15 residues. V shed 4 bases and J 2 bases; nucleotides not matched to a gene: 1. CDR3 in DNA: TGTGCCAGCAGCTGGGGACAGGGGGCCTACAATGAGCAGTTCTTC. Translation gives CASSWGQGAYNEQFF.

This clone appeared many times. V and J are TRBV5-6 and TRBJ1-4; 7 bases agree with TRBD1. The CDR3 loop spans 15 amino acids. The J segment lost 5 bases and the V segment lost 0 bases, leaving 4 bases of the junction unmatched. CDR1 SGHDT and CDR2 YYEEEE come from the germline V gene. CDR3 DNA: TGTGCCAGCAGCTTGGCCCTACAGGGGAATGAAAAACTGTTTTTT. Translated: CASSLALQGNEKLFF.

J is TRBJ2-7 and V is TRBV29-1; 8 bases map to TRBD1. J gave up 3 bases and V 3 bases, and 4 bases lay outside the gene matches. Germline CDR1 SQVTM, CDR2 ANQGSEA. The CDR3 is 13 residues long. CDR3 loop: CSVDRGQGYEQYF. The CDR3 bases are TGCAGCGTTGACAGGGGGCAAGGCTACGAGCAGTACTTC.

The gene calls are TRBV4-3 and TRBJ2-7; a weak D match, TRBD2 (6 bases). The CDR3 covers 15 residues. The V end was cut by 1 base, the J end by 1 base, with 11 bases between. Looked up from germline, CDR1 is LGHNA and CDR2 is YSLEER. The CDR3 bases are TGCGCCAGCAGCCAAGTGCGGGATTATTCCTACGAGCAGTACTTC. As protein: CASSQVRDYSYEQYF.

The chain links TRBV5-1 to TRBJ2-3; 9 nucleotides agree with TRBD2. Germline V gene data show CDR1 as SGHRS and CDR2 as YFSETQ. V lost 4 bases, J lost 3 bases, and 6 bases stayed unmatched. CDR3 length equals 15 residues. CDR3 DNA: TGCGCCAGCAGCCTACAGGGACTAGCAACAGATACGCAGTATTTT. Translation gives CASSLQGLATDTQYF.

V and J are TRBV27 and TRBJ2-7, with D tentatively TRBD2 (6 bases). Germline V gene sequence: CDR1 MNHEY, CDR2 SMNVEV (reference sequence). V lost 2 bases to trimming and J lost 4 bases, with 6 bases between them. CDR3 length: 12 residues. The CDR3 here is CASSLGGYEQYF. CDR3 coding DNA: TGTGCCAGCAGTTTAGGGGGGTACGAGCAGTACTTC.

The chain is built from TRBV27 and TRBJ1-2; TRBD1 is a possible D gene (6 bases). The germline gives CDR1 MNHEY, CDR2 SMNVEV (reference sequence). The germline V and J ends were trimmed by 4 bases and 3 bases, with 18 bases remaining between them. This CDR3 has 16 residues. The CDR3 region is CASSYLGEGGDYGYTF. CDR3 nucleotides: TGTGCCAGCAGTTACCTCGGGGAGGGGGGCGACTATGGCTACACCTTC.

The V gene is TRBV9, the J gene TRBJ1-3; 7 bases agree with TRBD1. Germline loops: CDR1 SGDLS, CDR2 YYNGEE. This CDR3 spans 15 amino acids. With V trimmed by 0 bases and J by 4 bases, 4 bases remained unmatched. Written as DNA, the CDR3 is TGTGCCAGCAGCGTAGACACAGGGGTAGGAAACACCATATATTTT. This gives the protein CASSVDTGVGNTIYF.

This clone has only a few counts. This sequence joins TRBV5-4 and TRBJ1-2; D perhaps matches TRBD1 (5 bases). The CDR3 is 13 amino acids. The germline V gene has CDR1 SGHNT and CDR2 YYREEE (reference sequence). V shed 1 base and J shed 8 bases, with 12 bases lying between them. The CDR3 DNA sequence: TGTGCCAGCAGCTTGATATGGGAGGGGGGCTACACCTTC. It is translated as CASSLIWEGGYTF.